This passage covers 8 T cell receptor beta chains from one sample sequenced in a study of cytomegalovirus exposure and HLA in healthy donors. The PCR was carried out with 60 Vbeta primers and 13 Jbeta primers. Assay used: immunoSEQ multiplex PCR; TCRdb lists only in-frame clones, some missing. The table has tens of thousands of clones, 65% to 80% seen once. The sample taken for sequencing was PBMCs. The receptors shown here come from a man aged 25-45 years in good health and CMV-seropositive.

CDR3 residues: CASSFRNEQFF. The CDR3 DNA is TGTGCCAGCAGTTTCCGTAATGAGCAGTTCTTC. V usage is TRBV27 and J usage is TRBJ2-1; D is undetermined. The V and J ends lost 3 bases and 7 bases respectively, with 4 bases between them. The germline CDR1 and CDR2 sequences are MNHEY and SMNVEV (reference sequence). This CDR3 has 11 amino acids.

The chain has TRBV6-6 and TRBJ2-7, with D uncertain. The CDR3 is 14 amino acids. V dropped 10 bases and J dropped 6 bases, with 22 bases sitting between them. Germline CDR1 and CDR2: MNHNY and SVGAGI (reference sequence). The CDR3 DNA follows: TGTGCCACCCGAGCCCGGCCACCCCCGGGCGAGCAGTACTTC. This codes for CATRARPPPGEQYF.

This chain links TRBV19 with TRBJ2-3; TRBD1 matches 9 bases. With 4 bases clipped from V and 4 bases from J, the junction kept 3 bases outside the gene matches. CDR1 LNHDA and CDR2 SQIVND come from the germline V gene (reference sequence). The CDR3 extends over 14 amino acids. This chain's CDR3 is CASSKQGASDTQYF. Here the CDR3 DNA reads TGTGCCAGTAGTAAACAGGGGGCGTCAGATACGCAGTATTTT. Combining the CDR3 with reference TRBV19 and TRBJ2-3 gives the whole variable domain DGGITQSPKYLFRKEGQNVTLSCEQNLNHDAMYWYRQDPGQGLRLIYYSQIVNDFQKGDIAEGYSVSREKKESFPLTVTSAQKNPTAFYLCASSKQGASDTQYFGPGTRLTVL.

This clone was picked up a small number of times. V and J are TRBV5-6 and TRBJ2-1, with 7 bases aligning to TRBD1. The CDR3 length is 17 residues. Trimming removed 4 bases from V and 4 bases from J; junction bases left unmatched: 14. Germline V gene data show CDR1 as SGHDT and CDR2 as YYEEEE. The chain's CDR3 is CASSLGTAPRPYNEQFF. CDR3 sequence (DNA): TGTGCCAGCAGCCTTGGGACAGCCCCTCGTCCATACAATGAGCAGTTCTTC.

This chain links TRBV2 with TRBJ2-5; D gene unclear. Germline V gives CDR1 SNHLY, CDR2 FYNNEI. Trimming shortened V by 3 bases and J by 1 base, and 9 bases separated the two germline ends. This CDR3 is built from 14 residues. CDR3 sequence reads: CASSERYTQETQYF. The CDR3 bases are TGTGCCAGCAGTGAGCGGTACACCCAAGAGACCCAGTACTTC.

In this sample, this clone turned up a few times. V gene TRBV30 combines with J gene TRBJ1-1, with 7 bases that match TRBD1. This CDR3 has 11 amino acids. With 7 bases clipped from V and 10 bases from J, the junction kept 9 bases outside the gene matches. Germline V gene lookup returns CDR1 GTSNPN and CDR2 SVGIG (reference sequence). This CDR3 reads CASRQGAGAFF. In DNA, the CDR3 is TGTGCCTCACGACAGGGAGCTGGAGCTTTCTTT.

This clone was seen a few times. This chain uses TRBV4-3 with TRBJ1-4; D is ambiguous. The CDR3 consists of 15 residues. Trimming removed 1 base at V and 7 bases at J, with 13 bases between. CDR1 and CDR2 from the germline V gene are LGHNA and YSLEER. This CDR3 is CASSQVTGMGEKLFF. CDR3 in DNA: TGCGCCAGCAGCCAAGTCACGGGGATGGGTGAAAAACTGTTTTTT.

The genes are TRBV7-9 and TRBJ2-2, with TRBD1 identical over 11 bases. V was clipped by 5 bases and J by 4 bases; unmatched bases: 6. The CDR3 spans 16 residues. Germline CDR1 reads SEHNR; CDR2 reads FQNEAQ (reference sequence). The CDR3 region has the DNA TGTGCCAGCAGCCCCGGGACAGGGGGTACCACCGGGGAGCTGTTTTTT. Translated: CASSPGTGGTTGELFF.